This TCR beta chain was sequenced during a study of neurological immune-mediated disorders. On this clonotype: A junction boundary mismatches the germline segment, possibly from a read error.

5'RACE with 10-nucleotide random UMIs generated the cDNA. TCRdb called the 5' RACE reads again in MiXCR, with one record for every CDR3 protein. The sample has tens of thousands of distinct CDR3 sequences, 9% to 15% seen once. Germline values: CDR1 SGHRS, CDR2 YFSETQ. The CDR3 totals 15 residues. The TCR sequence derives from a man in his 60s in good health. The V and J genes are TRBV5-1 and TRBJ2-1; 10 bases are a match to TRBD1. Material: PBMCs. CDR3 sequence (DNA): TGCGCCAACAGCCTTCGACAGGGGGCCAACAATGAGCAGTTCTTC. Its protein is CANSLRQGANNEQFF.